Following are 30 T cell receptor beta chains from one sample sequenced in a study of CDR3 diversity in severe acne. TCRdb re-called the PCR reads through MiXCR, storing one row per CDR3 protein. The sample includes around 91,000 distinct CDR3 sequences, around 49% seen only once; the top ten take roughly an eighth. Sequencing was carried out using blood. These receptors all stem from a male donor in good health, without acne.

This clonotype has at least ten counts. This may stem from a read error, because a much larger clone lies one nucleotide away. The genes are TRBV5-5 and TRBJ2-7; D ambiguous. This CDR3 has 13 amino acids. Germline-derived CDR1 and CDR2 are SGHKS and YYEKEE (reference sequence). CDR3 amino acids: CASSLAGSYERYF. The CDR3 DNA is TGTGCCAGCAGCTTGGCCGGGTCCTACGAGCGGTACTTC.

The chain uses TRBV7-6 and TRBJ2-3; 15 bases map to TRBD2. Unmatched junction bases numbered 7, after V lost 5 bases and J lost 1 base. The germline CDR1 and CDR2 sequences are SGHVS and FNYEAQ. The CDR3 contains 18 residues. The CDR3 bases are TGTGCCAGCAGCCCCCGGACTAGCGGGGGGGCTGGCACAGATACGCAGTATTTT. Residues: CASSPRTSGGAGTDTQYF.

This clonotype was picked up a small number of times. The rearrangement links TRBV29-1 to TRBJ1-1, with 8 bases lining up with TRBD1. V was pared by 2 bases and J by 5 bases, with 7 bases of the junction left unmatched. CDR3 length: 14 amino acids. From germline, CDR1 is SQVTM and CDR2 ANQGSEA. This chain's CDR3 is CSVETRQGRTEAFF. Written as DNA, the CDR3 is TGCAGCGTTGAAACCCGACAGGGGAGAACTGAAGCTTTCTTT.

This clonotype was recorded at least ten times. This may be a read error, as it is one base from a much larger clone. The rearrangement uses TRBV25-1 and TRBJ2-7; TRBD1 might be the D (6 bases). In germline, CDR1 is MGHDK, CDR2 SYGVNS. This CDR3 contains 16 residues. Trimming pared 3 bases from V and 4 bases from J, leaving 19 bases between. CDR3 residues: CASSDGQTLCDYEQYF. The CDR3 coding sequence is TGTGCCAGCAGTGACGGACAGACCCTATGCGATTACGAGCAGTACTTC.

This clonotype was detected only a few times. The CDR3 sequence is CASSWIQGSGYTF. The CDR3 DNA sequence: TGCGCCAGCAGCTGGATCCAGGGTTCGGGCTACACCTTC. V gene TRBV5-1 combines with J gene TRBJ1-2, with D perhaps TRBD1 (5 bases). Between the trimmed V and J ends, which lost 3 bases and 8 bases, there was a span of 14 bases. CDR3 length: 13 amino acids. The germline V gene encodes CDR1 SGHRS and CDR2 YFSETQ. The variable domain in full, with the rest retrieved from reference TRBV5-1 and TRBJ1-2, is KAGVTQTPRYLIKTRGQQVTLSCSPISGHRSVSWYQQTPGQGLQFLFEYFSETQRNKGNFPGRFSGRQFSNSRSEMNVSTLELGDSALYLCASSWIQGSGYTFGSGTRLTVV.

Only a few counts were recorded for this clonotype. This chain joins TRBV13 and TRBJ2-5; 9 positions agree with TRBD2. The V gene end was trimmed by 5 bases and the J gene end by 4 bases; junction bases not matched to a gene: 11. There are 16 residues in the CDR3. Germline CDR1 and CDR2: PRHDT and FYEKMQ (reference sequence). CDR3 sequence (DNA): TGTGCCAGCAGCGCCCCACCGGCGGGGGGGGGAGAGACCCAGTACTTC. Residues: CASSAPPAGGGETQYF.

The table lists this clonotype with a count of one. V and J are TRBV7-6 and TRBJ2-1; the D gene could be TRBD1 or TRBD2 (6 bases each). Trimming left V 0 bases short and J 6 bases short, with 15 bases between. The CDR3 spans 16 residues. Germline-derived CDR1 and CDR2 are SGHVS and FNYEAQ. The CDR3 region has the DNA TGTGCCAGCAGCTTAGCGAGGGGGGCAGGGTCCAATGAGCAGTTCTTC. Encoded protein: CASSLARGAGSNEQFF.

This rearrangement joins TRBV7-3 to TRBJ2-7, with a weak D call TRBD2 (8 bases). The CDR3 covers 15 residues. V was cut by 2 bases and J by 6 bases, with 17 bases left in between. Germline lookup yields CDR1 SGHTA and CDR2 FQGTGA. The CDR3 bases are TGTGCCAGCAGCTTAGGTAGCGGGGACAGCTCCGAGCAGTACTTC. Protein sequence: CASSLGSGDSSEQYF.

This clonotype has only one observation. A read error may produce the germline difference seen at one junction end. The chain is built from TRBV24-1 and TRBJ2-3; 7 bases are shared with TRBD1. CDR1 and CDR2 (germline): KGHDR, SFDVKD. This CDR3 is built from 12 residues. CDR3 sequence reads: CATTGSTDTQYF. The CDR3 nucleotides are TGCGCCACGACAGGGTCCACAGATACGCAGTATTTT.

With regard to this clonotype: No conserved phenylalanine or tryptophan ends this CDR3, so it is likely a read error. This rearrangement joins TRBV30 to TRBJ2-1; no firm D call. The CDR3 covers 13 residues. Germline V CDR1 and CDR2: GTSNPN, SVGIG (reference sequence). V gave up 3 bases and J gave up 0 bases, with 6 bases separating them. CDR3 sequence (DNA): TGTGCCTGGAGCGGAAGCTCCTACAATGAGCAGTTCAGA. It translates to CAWSGSSYNEQFR.

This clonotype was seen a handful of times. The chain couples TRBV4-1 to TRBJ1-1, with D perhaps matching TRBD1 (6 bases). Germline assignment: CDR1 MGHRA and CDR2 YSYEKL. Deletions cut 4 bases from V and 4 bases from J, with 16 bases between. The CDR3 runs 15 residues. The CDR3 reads CASSPAGGGSTEAFF. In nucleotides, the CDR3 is TGCGCCAGCAGCCCCGCTGGAGGGGGGAGCACTGAAGCTTTCTTT.

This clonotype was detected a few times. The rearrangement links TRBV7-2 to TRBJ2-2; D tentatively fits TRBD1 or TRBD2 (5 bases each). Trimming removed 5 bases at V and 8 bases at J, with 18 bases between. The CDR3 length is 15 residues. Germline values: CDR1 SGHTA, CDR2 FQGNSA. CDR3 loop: CASSRGQAGVGELFF. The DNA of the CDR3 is TGTGCCAGCAGCAGAGGACAAGCCGGGGTTGGGGAGCTGTTTTTT.

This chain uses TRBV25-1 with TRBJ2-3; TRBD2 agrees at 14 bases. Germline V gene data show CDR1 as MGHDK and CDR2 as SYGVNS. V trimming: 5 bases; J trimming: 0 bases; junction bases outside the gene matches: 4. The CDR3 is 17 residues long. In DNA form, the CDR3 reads TGTGCCAGCAGTACCGGGACTAGCGGGGGAAGCACAGATACGCAGTATTTT. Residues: CASSTGTSGGSTDTQYF. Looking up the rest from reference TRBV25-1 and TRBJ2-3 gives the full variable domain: EADIYQTPRYLVIGTGKKITLECSQTMGHDKMYWYQQDPGMELHLIHYSYGVNSTEKGDLSSESTVSRIRTEHFPLTLESARPSHTSQYLCASSTGTSGGSTDTQYFGPGTRLTVL.

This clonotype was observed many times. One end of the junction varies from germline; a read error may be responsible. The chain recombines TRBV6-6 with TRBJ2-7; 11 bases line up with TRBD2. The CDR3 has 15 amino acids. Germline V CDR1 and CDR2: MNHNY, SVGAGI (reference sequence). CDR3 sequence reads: CASSLPGTSGYGQYF. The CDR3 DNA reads TGTGCCAGCAGCCTCCCGGGGACTAGCGGCTACGGGCAGTACTTC.

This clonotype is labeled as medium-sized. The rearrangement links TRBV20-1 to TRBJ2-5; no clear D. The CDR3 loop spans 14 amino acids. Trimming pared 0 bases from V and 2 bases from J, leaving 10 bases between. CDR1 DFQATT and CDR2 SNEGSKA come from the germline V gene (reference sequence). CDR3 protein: CSARDDTVQETQYF. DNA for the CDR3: TGCAGTGCTAGAGATGACACAGTTCAAGAGACCCAGTACTTC.

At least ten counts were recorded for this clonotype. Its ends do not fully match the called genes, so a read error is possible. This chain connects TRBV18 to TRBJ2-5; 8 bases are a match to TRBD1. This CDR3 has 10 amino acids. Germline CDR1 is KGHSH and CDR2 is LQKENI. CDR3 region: CASSPDRGDF. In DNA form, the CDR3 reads TGTGCCAGCTCACCCGACAGGGGAGACTTC.

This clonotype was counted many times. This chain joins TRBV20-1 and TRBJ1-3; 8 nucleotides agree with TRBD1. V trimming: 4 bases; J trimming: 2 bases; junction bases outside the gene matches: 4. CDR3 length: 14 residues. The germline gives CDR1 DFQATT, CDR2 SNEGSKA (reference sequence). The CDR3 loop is CSATHRGAGNTIYF. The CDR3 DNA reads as TGCAGTGCTACCCACAGGGGGGCTGGAAACACCATATATTTT.

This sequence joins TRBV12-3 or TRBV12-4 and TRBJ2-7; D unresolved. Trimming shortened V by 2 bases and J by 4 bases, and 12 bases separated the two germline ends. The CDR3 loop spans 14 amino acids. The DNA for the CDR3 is TGTGCCAGCAGTTTACACGACGTGAGTTACGAGCAGTACTTC. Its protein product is CASSLHDVSYEQYF.

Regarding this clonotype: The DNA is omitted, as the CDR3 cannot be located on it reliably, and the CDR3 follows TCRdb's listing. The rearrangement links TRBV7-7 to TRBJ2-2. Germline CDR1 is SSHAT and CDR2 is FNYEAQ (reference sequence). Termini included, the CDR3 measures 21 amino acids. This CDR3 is CASSLTPTSDEQYFGPGELFF.

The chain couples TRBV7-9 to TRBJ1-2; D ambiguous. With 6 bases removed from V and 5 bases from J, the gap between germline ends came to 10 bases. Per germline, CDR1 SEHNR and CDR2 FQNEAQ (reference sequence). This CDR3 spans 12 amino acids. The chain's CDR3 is CASSSSGYGYTF. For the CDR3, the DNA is TGTGCCAGCAGTTCCTCCGGGTATGGCTACACCTTC.

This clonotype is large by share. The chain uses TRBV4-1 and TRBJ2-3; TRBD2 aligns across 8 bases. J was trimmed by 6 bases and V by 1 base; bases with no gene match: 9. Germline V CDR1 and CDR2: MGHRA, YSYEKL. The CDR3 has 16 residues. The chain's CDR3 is CASSQVLAEGRDTQYF. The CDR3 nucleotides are TGCGCCAGCAGCCAAGTACTAGCGGAGGGGCGTGATACGCAGTATTTT.

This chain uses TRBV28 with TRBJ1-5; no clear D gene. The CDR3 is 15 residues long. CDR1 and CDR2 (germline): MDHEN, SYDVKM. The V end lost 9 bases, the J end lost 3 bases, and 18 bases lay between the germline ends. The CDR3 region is CASSGLGVDNQPQHF. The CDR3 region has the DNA TGTGCCAGTTCAGGTCTTGGGGTGGACAATCAGCCCCAGCATTTT.

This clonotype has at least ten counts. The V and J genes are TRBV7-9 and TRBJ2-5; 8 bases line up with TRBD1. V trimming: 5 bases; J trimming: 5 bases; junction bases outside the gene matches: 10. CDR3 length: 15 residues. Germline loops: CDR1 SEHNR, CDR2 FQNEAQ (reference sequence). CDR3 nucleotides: TGTGCCAGCAGCCGACCGACAGGGGCCGGGGAGACCCAGTACTTC. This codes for CASSRPTGAGETQYF.

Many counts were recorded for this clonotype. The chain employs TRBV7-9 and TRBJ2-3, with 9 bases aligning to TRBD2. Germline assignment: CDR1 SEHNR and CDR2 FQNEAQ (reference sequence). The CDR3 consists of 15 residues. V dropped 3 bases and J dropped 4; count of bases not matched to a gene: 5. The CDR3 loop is CASSFSGSGADTQYF. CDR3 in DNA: TGTGCCAGCAGCTTTAGCGGGAGTGGGGCAGATACGCAGTATTTT.

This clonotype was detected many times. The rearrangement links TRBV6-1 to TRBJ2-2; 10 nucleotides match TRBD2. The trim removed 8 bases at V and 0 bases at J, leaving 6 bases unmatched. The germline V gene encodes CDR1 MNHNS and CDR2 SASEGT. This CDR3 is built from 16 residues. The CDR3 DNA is TGTGCCAGCGAGGTAGCGGGAGGAACGAACACCGGGGAGCTGTTTTTT. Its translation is CASEVAGGTNTGELFF.

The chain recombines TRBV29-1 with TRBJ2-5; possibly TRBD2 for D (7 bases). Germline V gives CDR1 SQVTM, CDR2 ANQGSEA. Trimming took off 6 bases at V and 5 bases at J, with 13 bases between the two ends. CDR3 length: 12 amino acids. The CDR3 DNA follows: TGCAGCGTAGGGGGGGGCATGGAGACCCAGTACTTC. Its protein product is CSVGGGMETQYF.

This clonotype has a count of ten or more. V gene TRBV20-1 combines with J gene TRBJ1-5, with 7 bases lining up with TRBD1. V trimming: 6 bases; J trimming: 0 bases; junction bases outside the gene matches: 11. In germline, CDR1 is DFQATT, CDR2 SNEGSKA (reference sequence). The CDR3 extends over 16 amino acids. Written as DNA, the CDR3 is TGCAGTGCCAATAGGCCAGGGGGTACTAGCAATCAGCCCCAGCATTTT. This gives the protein CSANRPGGTSNQPQHF.

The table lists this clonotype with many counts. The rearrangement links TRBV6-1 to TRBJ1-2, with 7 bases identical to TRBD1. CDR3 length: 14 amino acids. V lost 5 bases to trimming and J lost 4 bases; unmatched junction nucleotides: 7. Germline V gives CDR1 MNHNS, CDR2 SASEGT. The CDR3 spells CASSTGDGSYGYTF. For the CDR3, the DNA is TGTGCCAGCAGTACAGGGGATGGGAGCTATGGCTACACCTTC.

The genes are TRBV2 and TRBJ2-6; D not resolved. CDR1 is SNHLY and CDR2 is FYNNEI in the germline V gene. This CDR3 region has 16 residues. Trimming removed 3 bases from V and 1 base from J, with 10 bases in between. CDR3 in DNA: TGTGCCAGCAGTGAGGTTTATGTGTCTGGGGCCAACGTCCTGACTTTC. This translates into CASSEVYVSGANVLTF.

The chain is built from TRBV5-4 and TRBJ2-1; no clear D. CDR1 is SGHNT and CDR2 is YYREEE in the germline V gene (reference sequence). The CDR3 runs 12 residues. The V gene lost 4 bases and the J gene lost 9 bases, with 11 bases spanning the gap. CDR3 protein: CASSVRNTEQFF. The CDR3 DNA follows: TGTGCCAGCAGCGTCAGGAACACTGAGCAGTTCTTC.